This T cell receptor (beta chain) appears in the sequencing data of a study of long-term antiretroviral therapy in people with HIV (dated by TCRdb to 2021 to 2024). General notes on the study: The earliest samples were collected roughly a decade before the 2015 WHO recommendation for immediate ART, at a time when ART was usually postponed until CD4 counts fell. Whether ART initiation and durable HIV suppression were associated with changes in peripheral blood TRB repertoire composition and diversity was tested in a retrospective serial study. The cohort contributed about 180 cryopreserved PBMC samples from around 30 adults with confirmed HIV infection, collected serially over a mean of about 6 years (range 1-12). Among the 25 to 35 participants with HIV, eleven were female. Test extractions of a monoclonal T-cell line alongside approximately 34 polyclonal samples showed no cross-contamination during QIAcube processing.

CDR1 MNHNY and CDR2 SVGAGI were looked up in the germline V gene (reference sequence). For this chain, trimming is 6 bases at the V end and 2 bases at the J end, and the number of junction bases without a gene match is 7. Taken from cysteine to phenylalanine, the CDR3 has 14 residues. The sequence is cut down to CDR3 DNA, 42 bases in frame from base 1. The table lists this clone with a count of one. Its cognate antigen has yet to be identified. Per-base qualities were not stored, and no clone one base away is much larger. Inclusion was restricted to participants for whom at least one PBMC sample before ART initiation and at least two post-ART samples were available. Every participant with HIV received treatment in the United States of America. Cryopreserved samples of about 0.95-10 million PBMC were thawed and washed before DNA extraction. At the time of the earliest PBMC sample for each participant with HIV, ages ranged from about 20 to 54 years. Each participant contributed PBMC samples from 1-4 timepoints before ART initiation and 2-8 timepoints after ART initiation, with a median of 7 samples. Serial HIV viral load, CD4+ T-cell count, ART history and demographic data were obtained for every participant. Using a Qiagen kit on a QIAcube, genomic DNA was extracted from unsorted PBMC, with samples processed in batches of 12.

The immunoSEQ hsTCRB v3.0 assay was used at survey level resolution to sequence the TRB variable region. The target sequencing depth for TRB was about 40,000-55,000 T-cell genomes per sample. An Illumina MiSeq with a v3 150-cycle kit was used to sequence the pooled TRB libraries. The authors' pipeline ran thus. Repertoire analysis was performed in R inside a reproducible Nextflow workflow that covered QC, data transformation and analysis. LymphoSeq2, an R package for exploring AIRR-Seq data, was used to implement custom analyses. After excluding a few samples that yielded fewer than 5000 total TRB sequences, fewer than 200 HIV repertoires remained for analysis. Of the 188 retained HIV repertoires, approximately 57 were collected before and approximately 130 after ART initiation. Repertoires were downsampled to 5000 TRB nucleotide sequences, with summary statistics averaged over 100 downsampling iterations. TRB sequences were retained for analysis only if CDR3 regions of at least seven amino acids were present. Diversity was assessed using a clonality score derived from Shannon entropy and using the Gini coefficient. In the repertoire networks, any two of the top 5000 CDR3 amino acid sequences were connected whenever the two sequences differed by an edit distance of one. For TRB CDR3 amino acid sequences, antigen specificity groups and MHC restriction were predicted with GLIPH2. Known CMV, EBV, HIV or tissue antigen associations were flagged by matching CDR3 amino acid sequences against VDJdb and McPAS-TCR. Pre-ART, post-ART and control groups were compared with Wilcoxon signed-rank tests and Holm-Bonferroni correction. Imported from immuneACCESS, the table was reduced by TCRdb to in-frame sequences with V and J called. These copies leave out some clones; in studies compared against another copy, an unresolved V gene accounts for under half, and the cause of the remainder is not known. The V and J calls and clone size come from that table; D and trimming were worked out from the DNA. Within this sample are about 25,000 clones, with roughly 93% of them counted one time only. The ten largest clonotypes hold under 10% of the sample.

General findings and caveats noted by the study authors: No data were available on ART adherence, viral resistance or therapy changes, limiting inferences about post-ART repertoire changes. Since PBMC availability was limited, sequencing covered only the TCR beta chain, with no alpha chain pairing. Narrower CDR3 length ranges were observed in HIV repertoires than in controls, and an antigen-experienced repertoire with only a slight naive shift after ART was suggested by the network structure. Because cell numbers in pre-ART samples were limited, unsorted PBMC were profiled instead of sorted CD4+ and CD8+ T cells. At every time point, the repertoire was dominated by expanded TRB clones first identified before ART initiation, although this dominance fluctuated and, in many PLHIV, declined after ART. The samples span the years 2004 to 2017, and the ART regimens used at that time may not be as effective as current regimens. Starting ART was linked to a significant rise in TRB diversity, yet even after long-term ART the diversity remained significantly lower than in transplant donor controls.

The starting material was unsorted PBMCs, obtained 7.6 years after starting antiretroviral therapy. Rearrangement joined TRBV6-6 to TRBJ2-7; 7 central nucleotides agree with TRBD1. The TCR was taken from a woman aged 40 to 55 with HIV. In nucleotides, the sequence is TGTGCCAGCAGCATGCTGCAGGGGGCCTACGAGCAGTACTTC. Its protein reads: CASSMLQGAYEQYF.